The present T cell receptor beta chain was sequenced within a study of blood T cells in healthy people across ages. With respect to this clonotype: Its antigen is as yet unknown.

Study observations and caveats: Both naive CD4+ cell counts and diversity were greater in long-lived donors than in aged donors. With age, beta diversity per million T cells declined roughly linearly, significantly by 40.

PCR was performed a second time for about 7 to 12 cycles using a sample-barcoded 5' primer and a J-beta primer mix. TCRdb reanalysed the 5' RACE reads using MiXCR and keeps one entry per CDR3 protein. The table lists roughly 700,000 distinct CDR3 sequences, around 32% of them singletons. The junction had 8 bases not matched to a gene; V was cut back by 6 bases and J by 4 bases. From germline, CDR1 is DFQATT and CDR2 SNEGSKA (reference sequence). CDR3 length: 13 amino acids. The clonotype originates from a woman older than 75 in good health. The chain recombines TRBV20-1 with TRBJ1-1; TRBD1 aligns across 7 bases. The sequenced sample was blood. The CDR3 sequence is CSAIKGTVTEAFF. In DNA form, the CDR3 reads TGCAGTGCCATTAAGGGGACAGTCACTGAAGCTTTCTTT.